The table lists the clone carrying this T cell receptor (beta chain) with a few counts. Its target is not known. The time point here: patch test 3, about 24 weeks after DPC sensitization. The sample's treatment: therapeutic diphenylcyclopropenone sensitization with weekly scalp DPC. TCRdb processed the RACE reads anew with MiXCR; each CDR3 protein has one entry. The table records about 170,000 distinct CDR3 sequences, around 30% of them present only once. This CDR3 spans 15 amino acids. V lost 7 bases to trimming and J lost 7 bases, with 23 bases between them. These data come from a study of human T cells and chemical hapten exposure. Study-level background: Epicutaneous patch tests delivered 0.01% DPC to the upper back, with evaluation at 6 days.

Findings of the study overall: There were significantly more large CDR3 similarity clusters among expanded TCRs than among controls. No shift was seen in TCRs above 1 in 1000 frequency with DPC sensitization. Correlating positively with patch test score were the PT1 expanded TCR counts.

This chain uses TRBV12-3 or TRBV12-4 with TRBJ2-7, with D possibly called TRBD1 or TRBD2 (6 bases each). The sequence came from a woman between 18 and 30 years old with alopecia areata. Some clones in this sample may be carry-over from other donors' samples. The specimen was whole blood, collected in connection with sensitization to the hapten diphenylcyclopropenone (DPC). The CDR3 loop reads CASTPGKSGAGEQYF. CDR3 in DNA: TGTGCCAGCACCCCGGGAAAATCAGGGGCGGGGGAGCAGTACTTC.